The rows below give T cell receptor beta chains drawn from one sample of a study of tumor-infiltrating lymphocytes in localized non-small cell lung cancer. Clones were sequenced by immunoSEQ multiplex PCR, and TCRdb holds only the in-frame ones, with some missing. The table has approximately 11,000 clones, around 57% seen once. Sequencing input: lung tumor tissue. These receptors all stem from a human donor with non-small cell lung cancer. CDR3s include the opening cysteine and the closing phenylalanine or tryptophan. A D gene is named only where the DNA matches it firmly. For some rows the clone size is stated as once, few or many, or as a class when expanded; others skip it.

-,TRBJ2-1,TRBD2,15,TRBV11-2,TGTGCCAGCAGCCCCGGACTAGCGGCCTACAATGAGCAGTTCTTC,CASSPGLAAYNEQFF
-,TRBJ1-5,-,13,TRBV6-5,TGTGCCAGCAGTTACGGGGCTAATCAGCCCCAGCATTTT,CASSYGANQPQHF
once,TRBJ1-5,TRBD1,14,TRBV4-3,TGCGCCAGCAGCCAAGCAAGGGGGCATCAGCCCCAGCATTTT,CASSQARGHQPQHF
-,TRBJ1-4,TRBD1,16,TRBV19,TGTGCCAGTAGTCCAGATTCGGGACAGGGAGTGGAAAAACTGTTTTTT,CASSPDSGQGVEKLFF
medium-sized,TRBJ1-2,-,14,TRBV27,TGTGCCAGCAGTTTGGCCCCGATGACGTATGGCTACACCTTC,CASSLAPMTYGYTF
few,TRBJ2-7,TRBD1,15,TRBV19,TGTGCCAGTAGTACCGGACAGGGGAATTTTCACGAGCAGTACTTC,CASSTGQGNFHEQYF
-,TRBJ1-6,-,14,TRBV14,TGTGCCAGCAGCCAAGTCAGGGATAATTCACCCCTCCACTTT,CASSQVRDNSPLHF
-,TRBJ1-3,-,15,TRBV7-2,TGTGCCAGCAGCTTAGACGCTCAAGCCGGCAGTACCATATATTTT,CASSLDAQAGSTIYF
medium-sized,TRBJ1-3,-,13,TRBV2,TGTGCCAGCAGTTCTTTCTCTGGAAACACCATATATTTT,CASSSFSGNTIYF
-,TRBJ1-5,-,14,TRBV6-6,TGTGCCAGCAGCCACGGGATCCCCAATCAGCCCCAGCATTTT,CASSHGIPNQPQHF
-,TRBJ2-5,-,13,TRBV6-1,TGTGCCAGCAGTCCGGAGGCGGGAGAGACCCAGTACTTC,CASSPEAGETQYF
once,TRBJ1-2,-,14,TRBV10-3,TGTGCCATCAGTGAGTCACAGGGAAGAGATGGCTACACCTTC,CAISESQGRDGYTF
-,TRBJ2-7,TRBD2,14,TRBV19,TGTGCCAGTAGAGAATCTAGCGGGAGCGTTGTTAAGTACTTC,CASRESSGSVVKYF
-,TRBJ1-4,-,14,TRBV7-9,TGTGCCAGCAGCTCCATCCTGGGCCATGAAAAACTGTTTTTT,CASSSILGHEKLFF
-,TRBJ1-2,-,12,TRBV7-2,TGTGCCAGCAGCTTAGGCGGGGGGCTGGTCACCTTC,CASSLGGGLVTF
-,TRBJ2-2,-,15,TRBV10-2,TGCGCCAGCGCGTGGCCCCTCGGGAACACCGGGGAGCTGTTTTTT,CASAWPLGNTGELFF
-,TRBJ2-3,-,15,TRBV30,TGTGCCTGGAGCCTACAGAGCCCTAGCACAGATACGCAGTATTTT,CAWSLQSPSTDTQYF
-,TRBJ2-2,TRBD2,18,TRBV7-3,TGTGCCAGCAGCCTAGGCCCTAGCGGGAGTCGTGGGACCGGGGAGCTGTTTTTT,CASSLGPSGSRGTGELFF
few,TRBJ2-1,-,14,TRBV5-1,TGCGCCAGCAGCTTGGTGGGCACCTACAATGAGCAGTTCTTC,CASSLVGTYNEQFF
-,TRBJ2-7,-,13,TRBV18,TGTGCCAGCTCACGAGAGACTAGCTACGAGCAGTACTTC,CASSRETSYEQYF
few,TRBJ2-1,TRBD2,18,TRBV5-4,TGTGCCAGCAGCTTATCCCCAGCAGCGGGGGGGCCTTGGGGTGAGCAGTTCTTC,CASSLSPAAGGPWGEQFF
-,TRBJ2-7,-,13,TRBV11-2,TGTGCCAGCAGCTTAGTTGCCCAAGGAGAGCAGTACTTC,CASSLVAQGEQYF
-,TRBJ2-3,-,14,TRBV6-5,TGTGCCAGCTCCCCGGGACGGCACACAGATACGCAGTATTTT,CASSPGRHTDTQYF
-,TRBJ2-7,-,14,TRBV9,TGTGCCAGCAGCGTAACGGTCCAATCGGGCGAGCAGTACTTC,CASSVTVQSGEQYF
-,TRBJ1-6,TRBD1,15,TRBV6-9,TGTGCCAGCAGTTATCTAGGGCAGGGGGGATCACCCCTCCACTTT,CASSYLGQGGSPLHF
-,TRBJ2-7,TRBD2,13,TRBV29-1,TGCAGCGTCAGCCGGACTAGCCCCGACGAGCAGTACTTC,CSVSRTSPDEQYF
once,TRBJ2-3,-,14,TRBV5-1,TGCGCCAGCAGCTTGGTAGGGAGCGCAGATACGCAGTATTTT,CASSLVGSADTQYF
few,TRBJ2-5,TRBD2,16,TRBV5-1,TGCGCCAGCAGCTTGGGGGGACTAGCGGGAGCAGAGACCCAGTACTTC,CASSLGGLAGAETQYF
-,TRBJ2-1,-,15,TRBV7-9,TGTGCCAGCAGCTTAGCCGAGACAGCCGACAATGAGCAGTTCTTC,CASSLAETADNEQFF
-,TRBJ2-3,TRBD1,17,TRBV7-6,TGTGCCAGCAGACCTCTTACCGGGACAGGGGACGCAGATACGCAGTATTTT,CASRPLTGTGDADTQYF
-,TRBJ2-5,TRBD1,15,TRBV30,TGTGCCTGGAGTGTAGGGCGACAGGGTTGGGAGACCCAGTACTTC,CAWSVGRQGWETQYF
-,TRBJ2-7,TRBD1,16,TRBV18,TGTGCCAGCTCACCACCGGACAGGGGGTTCTCCTACGAGCAGTACTTC,CASSPPDRGFSYEQYF
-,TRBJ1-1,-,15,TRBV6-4,TGTGCCAGCAGTGACTCGTATAGGACGGGGGCTGAAGCTTTCTTT,CASSDSYRTGAEAFF
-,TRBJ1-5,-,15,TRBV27,TGTGCCAGCAGTTTATATAGCGGTAACACCCTGCCCCAGCATTTT,CASSLYSGNTLPQHF
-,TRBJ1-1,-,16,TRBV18,TGTGCCAGCTCAACCGCGTCGGGAGCTTGGGGTACTGAAGCTTTCTTT,CASSTASGAWGTEAFF
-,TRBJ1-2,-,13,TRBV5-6,TGTGCCAGCAGCTTCTCGGAGAACTATGGCTACACCTTC,CASSFSENYGYTF
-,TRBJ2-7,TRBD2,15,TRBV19,TGTGCCAGTAGTATAGTACTAGCGGGAGTTTACGAGCAGTACTTC,CASSIVLAGVYEQYF
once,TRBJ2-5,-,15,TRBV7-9,TGTGCCAGCAGCTTTCTTTCGGGCAGACAAGAGACTCAGTACTTC,CASSFLSGRQETQYF
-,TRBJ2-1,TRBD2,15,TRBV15,TGTGCCACCAGCAGAGGGGGGGAGGGTTACAATGAGCAGTTCTTC,CATSRGGEGYNEQFF
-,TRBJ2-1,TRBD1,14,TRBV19,TGTGCCATTGGCGCGGCAGGGGGAAGGAATGAGCAGTTCTTC,CAIGAAGGRNEQFF
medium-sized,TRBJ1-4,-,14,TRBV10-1,TGCGCCAGCAGTGATGGAAGCACGAATGAAAAACTGTTTTTT,CASSDGSTNEKLFF
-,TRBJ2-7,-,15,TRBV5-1,TGCGCCAGCAGCCCCGGGACACTCTACTCCTACGAGCAGTACTTC,CASSPGTLYSYEQYF
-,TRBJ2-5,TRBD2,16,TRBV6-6,TGTGCCAGCAGCCAACGGGCGGGGGGGCGATCAGAGACCCAGTACTTC,CASSQRAGGRSETQYF
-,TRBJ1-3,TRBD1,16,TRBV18,TGTGCCAGCGGAGAAGGGGGCACCAGCTCTGGAAACACCATATATTTT,CASGEGGTSSGNTIYF
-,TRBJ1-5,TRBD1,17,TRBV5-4,TGTGCCAGCAGCTTGGAACCCGACAGGGGCCTTAATCAGCCCCAGCATTTT,CASSLEPDRGLNQPQHF
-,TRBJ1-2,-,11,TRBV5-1,TGCGCCAGCAGCTGGGGATTCGGCTACACCTTC,CASSWGFGYTF
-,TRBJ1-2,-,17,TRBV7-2,TGTGCCAGCAGCCGTCGAGGGGCAGACTCCTCTAACTATGGCTACACCTTC,CASSRRGADSSNYGYTF
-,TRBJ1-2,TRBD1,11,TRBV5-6,TGTGCCAGCAGTTCGACAGGGAGCCCCACCTTC,CASSSTGSPTF
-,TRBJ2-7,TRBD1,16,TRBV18,TGTGCCAGCTCACCGCGCCCCGGGACAGGGGGGGTCGAGCAGTACTTC,CASSPRPGTGGVEQYF